The 7 T cell receptor beta chains in this list originate from one sample, sequenced in a study of shared clonotypes between healthy human individuals. Some clones are missing from TCRdb's copy, which holds only in-frame ones; the method was immunoSEQ multiplex PCR. The data hold more than 2 million clones, with 95% observed a single time. The specimen sequenced was naive CD4+ T cells sorted from blood. Indicated subset: CD45RA+ positively selected. Receptor source: a man younger than 35 in good health.

In this sample, this clone turned up once. This chain joins TRBV5-1 and TRBJ2-3; D possibly corresponds to TRBD2 (5 bases). The CDR3 extends over 13 amino acids. The germline V gene has CDR1 SGHRS and CDR2 YFSETQ. Between the trimmed V and J ends, which lost 8 bases and 5 bases, there was a span of 15 bases. CDR3 sequence reads: CASSSGVGDTQYF. The CDR3 region has the DNA TGCGCCAGTTCAAGCGGTGTGGGAGATACGCAGTATTTT.

The chain links TRBV6-1 to TRBJ1-2; the match to TRBD1 covers 8 bases. Germline trimming cut 8 bases from V and 3 bases from J; bases unmatched to any gene: 11. Germline V gene data show CDR1 as MNHNS and CDR2 as SASEGT. This CDR3 region has 15 residues. The CDR3 protein is CASERQGAGDYGYTF. The CDR3 DNA follows: TGTGCCAGCGAGCGTCAGGGGGCTGGAGACTATGGCTACACCTTC.

J is TRBJ1-1 and V is TRBV30; TRBD1 might be the D (5 bases). The germline gives CDR1 GTSNPN, CDR2 SVGIG (reference sequence). V was pared by 2 bases and J by 1 base, with 11 bases between. The CDR3 consists of 14 residues. The CDR3 nucleotides read TGTGCCTGGAGTCTCGGACACCAGAACACTGAAGCTTTCTTT. This encodes CAWSLGHQNTEAFF.

This clone was counted a single time. Other DNA sequences from this sample encode an identical CDR3 as well. The rearrangement links TRBV28 to TRBJ2-7; 9 bases fit TRBD1. The germline gives CDR1 MDHEN, CDR2 SYDVKM. The junction had 6 bases not matched to a gene; V was cut back by 2 bases and J by 1 base. This CDR3 comprises 16 residues. The CDR3 nucleotides are TGTGCCAGCAGTTTACTCCCGGGACAGGGTTCCTACGAGCAGTACTTC. Encoded protein: CASSLLPGQGSYEQYF.

V usage is TRBV6-1 and J usage is TRBJ2-7; possibly TRBD1 or TRBD2 for D (5 bases each). The V end lost 7 bases, the J end lost 2 bases, and 18 bases lay between the germline ends. This CDR3 contains 15 residues. Germline V gives CDR1 MNHNS, CDR2 SASEGT. The CDR3 protein is CASIQPGTAAYEQYF. The DNA of the CDR3 is TGTGCCAGCATCCAACCCGGGACGGCCGCCTACGAGCAGTACTTC.

The rearrangement joins TRBV7-2 to TRBJ2-3; tentative D call: TRBD1 (6 bases). CDR1 and CDR2 (germline): SGHTA, FQGNSA. This CDR3 is 17 amino acids long. Trimming removed 4 bases at V and 0 bases at J, with 17 bases between. This chain's CDR3 is CASSSNPGDPSTDTQYF. The DNA of the CDR3 is TGTGCCAGCAGCTCTAATCCAGGGGACCCTAGCACAGATACGCAGTATTTT.

This chain connects TRBV5-4 to TRBJ2-1; the match to TRBD1 covers 8 bases. The germline CDR1 and CDR2 sequences are SGHNT and YYREEE (reference sequence). This CDR3 has 16 residues. J lost 6 bases, V lost 4 bases, and 12 bases had no gene match. The CDR3 region has the DNA TGTGCCAGCAGCCCCTCCGGGACAGGAGATTTCAATGAGCAGTTCTTC. Translating it yields CASSPSGTGDFNEQFF.